The clone carrying this TCR beta chain was counted only a few times. The antigen is unknown. The entry originates in a study of post-analysis software for immune sequencing data. Study results and caveats: Several TRBV segments, TRBV5-6, TRBV5-1 and TRBV20-1 among them, were found more frequent in patients than controls.

Unique molecular identifiers had been added to the TCR beta cDNA libraries. TCRdb reprocessed the PCR reads via MiXCR and lists one record per CDR3 protein. The sample carries some 690,000 distinct CDR3 sequences, roughly three fifths recorded once. Germline V CDR1 and CDR2: ENHRY, SYGVKD. Trimming removed 3 bases at V and 0 bases at J, with 9 bases between. The CDR3 runs 15 residues. The rearrangement uses TRBV10-3 and TRBJ2-4, with D possibly being TRBD2 (6 bases). Specimen: blood. The receptor was isolated from a girl aged 2 to 9 with multiple sclerosis. CDR3 amino acids: CAISDTGLAKNIQYF. In DNA, the CDR3 is TGTGCCATCAGTGACACGGGACTAGCCAAAAACATTCAGTACTTC.